This is a list of T cell receptor beta chains from one sample in a study of cytomegalovirus exposure and HLA in healthy donors. Profiled with immunoSEQ multiplex PCR; TCRdb holds only in-frame clones, not every one. The sample lists around 160,000 clones, approximately 67% occurring once. Sample: PBMCs. Receptors were obtained from a woman aged 18-29 years in good health and CMV-seropositive. Each CDR3 is given with its conserved first and last residue. A D gene is named only where the DNA matches it firmly. Part of the rows lack a size; the others show once, few, many or a class for expanded clones.

>19|.|TRBD1|TRBV28|TRBJ2-1
CASSARLGVGQGAYNEQFF
TGTGCCAGCAGTGCACGGCTAGGGGTAGGACAGGGGGCCTACAATGAGCAGTTCTTC
>14|.|.|TRBV18|TRBJ2-5
CASSPSGDRETQYF
TGTGCCAGCTCACCATCAGGGGATCGCGAGACCCAGTACTTC
>13|few|TRBD1|TRBV7-3|TRBJ2-7
CASSPGQDGEQYF
TGTGCCAGCAGCCCCGGACAGGACGGCGAGCAGTACTTC
>13|once|.|TRBV6-5|TRBJ1-1
CASSYLGGTEAFF
TGTGCCAGCAGTTATCTAGGTGGCACTGAAGCTTTCTTT
>13|.|.|TRBV19|TRBJ2-7
CASSDGAAYEQYF
TGTGCCAGTAGTGACGGAGCGGCCTACGAGCAGTACTTC
>14|.|.|TRBV5-4|TRBJ1-5
CASSLGQDNQPQHF
TGTGCCAGCAGCTTGGGACAGGACAATCAGCCCCAGCATTTT
>13|few|.|TRBV10-3|TRBJ2-5
CAILAENQETQYF
TGTGCCATCTTAGCGGAGAACCAAGAGACCCAGTACTTC
>15|.|.|TRBV27|TRBJ2-7
CASSLTGGGQYEQYF
TGTGCCAGCAGTTTAACTGGCGGGGGCCAATACGAGCAGTACTTC
>15|.|.|TRBV2|TRBJ1-4
CASSYRHSTNEKLFF
TGTGCCAGCAGTTACAGACACTCAACTAATGAAAAACTGTTTTTT
>15|.|.|TRBV5-1|TRBJ2-7
CASSLGNQGKYEQYF
TGCGCCAGCAGCTTGGGAAACCAGGGGAAGTACGAGCAGTACTTC
>12|.|.|TRBV30|TRBJ1-1
CAWSPGNHEAFF
TGTGCCTGGAGTCCAGGGAATCATGAAGCTTTCTTT
>14|.|TRBD1|TRBV27|TRBJ1-2
CASSLRGLKYGYTF
TGTGCCAGCAGTTTGAGGGGGCTCAAGTATGGCTACACCTTC
>15|.|.|TRBV2|TRBJ1-6
CASNGGGQGNSPLHF
TGTGCCAGCAATGGGGGAGGGCAGGGAAATTCACCCCTCCACTTT
>15|.|.|TRBV29-1|TRBJ2-2
CSVTPPPGNTGELFF
TGCAGCGTAACCCCACCGCCCGGGAACACCGGGGAGCTGTTTTTT
>14|.|.|TRBV28|TRBJ1-2
CASNYLWENYGYTF
TGTGCCAGCAATTATTTATGGGAGAACTATGGCTACACCTTC
>15|.|TRBD1|TRBV4-1|TRBJ1-1
CASTNRQGFLTEAFF
TGCGCCAGCACCAACCGACAGGGTTTTTTAACTGAAGCTTTCTTT
>12|.|.|TRBV6-1|TRBJ1-2
CAGQQARDGYTF
TGTGCCGGCCAACAGGCCCGCGATGGCTACACCTTC
>16|few|TRBD1|TRBV19|TRBJ1-6
CATTHSGQGSNSPLHF
TGTGCCACCACTCATTCTGGACAGGGATCAAATTCACCCCTCCACTTT
>13|once|TRBD1|TRBV19|TRBJ1-2
CASTGGQGCIRTF
TGTGCCAGTACAGGTGGACAGGGTTGCATTCGCACCTTC
>17|.|TRBD2|TRBV9|TRBJ2-7
CASSARGTSGRFHEQYF
TGTGCCAGCAGCGCCCGCGGGACTAGCGGGAGGTTTCACGAGCAGTACTTC
>16|.|TRBD1|TRBV14|TRBJ1-2
CASSQDLVGQGRDYTF
TGTGCCAGCAGCCAAGATCTAGTCGGACAGGGAAGAGACTACACCTTC
>13|once|.|TRBV7-2|TRBJ1-4
CASSVNTHEKLFF
TGTGCCAGCAGCGTGAATACACATGAAAAACTGTTTTTT
>15|.|.|TRBV29-1|TRBJ2-1
CSVEDLRASYNEQFF
TGCAGCGTTGAAGATCTGCGGGCCTCCTACAATGAGCAGTTCTTC
>16|.|.|TRBV15|TRBJ1-1
CATSTPHTGMNTEAFF
TGTGCCACCAGCACTCCTCACACAGGGATGAACACTGAAGCTTTCTTT
>13|.|TRBD2|TRBV2|TRBJ2-7
CASTGTSEGEQYF
TGTGCCAGCACCGGGACTAGCGAGGGCGAGCAGTACTTC
>14|.|TRBD1|TRBV7-3|TRBJ2-5
CASSEGTGEETQYF
TGTGCCAGCAGCGAAGGGACAGGGGAAGAGACCCAGTACTTC
>16|few|.|TRBV4-3|TRBJ2-2
CASSQNSGANTGELFF
TGCGCCAGCAGCCAAAATTCAGGCGCGAACACCGGGGAGCTGTTTTTT
>15|.|TRBD2|TRBV4-2|TRBJ2-1
CASSPELAGVGEQFF
TGTGCCAGCAGCCCTGAGCTAGCGGGAGTAGGAGAGCAGTTCTTC
>16|.|TRBD1|TRBV28|TRBJ1-1
CASSSWTGAGDTEAFF
TGTGCCAGCAGTTCCTGGACAGGGGCGGGGGACACTGAAGCTTTCTTT
>16|.|.|TRBV5-1|TRBJ2-5
CASSPTSGVSRETQYF
TGCGCCAGCAGCCCTACTTCCGGGGTTTCTCGAGAGACCCAGTACTTC
>15|once|TRBD1|TRBV30|TRBJ1-4
CAWSVLGQGREKLFF
TGTGCCTGGAGTGTACTAGGACAGGGTAGGGAAAAACTGTTTTTT
>16|few|.|TRBV19|TRBJ1-5
CASSIFGAGSNQPQHF
TGTGCCAGTAGTATCTTTGGGGCGGGAAGCAATCAGCCCCAGCATTTT
>14|.|.|TRBV7-9|TRBJ1-1
CASRNYVYPTEAFF
TGTGCCAGCAGGAATTACGTCTACCCCACTGAAGCTTTCTTT
>13|.|.|TRBV2|TRBJ1-2
CASTPMEDYGYTF
TGTGCCAGCACTCCCATGGAGGACTATGGCTACACCTTC
>16|.|TRBD1|TRBV5-8|TRBJ1-1
CASSSWDSNLNTEAFF
TGTGCCAGCAGCTCGTGGGACAGCAACTTGAACACTGAAGCTTTCTTT
>15|.|TRBD1|TRBV6-5|TRBJ2-3
CASSPPGQGTDTQYF
TGTGCCAGCAGTCCGCCGGGACAGGGGACAGATACGCAGTATTTT
>16|.|TRBD2|TRBV4-1|TRBJ2-7
CASSQDRGTSGYEQYF
TGCGCCAGCAGCCAAGATCGTGGGACTAGCGGCTACGAGCAGTACTTC
>17|.|.|TRBV2|TRBJ2-5
CASSGASIEQTGETQYF
TGTGCCAGCAGTGGGGCCTCGATTGAACAGACGGGGGAGACCCAGTACTTC
>13|.|TRBD1|TRBV29-1|TRBJ1-2
CSVQRTGGYGYTF
TGCAGCGTACAACGAACAGGGGGCTATGGCTACACCTTC
>17|few|.|TRBV19|TRBJ2-1
CASSMGTPVGVYNEQFF
TGTGCCAGTAGTATGGGGACACCAGTCGGGGTCTACAATGAGCAGTTCTTC
>15|once|.|TRBV14|TRBJ2-1
CASSPPGREYNEQFF
TGTGCCAGCAGCCCTCCTGGGAGAGAATACAATGAGCAGTTCTTC
>13|once|.|TRBV19|TRBJ2-1
CASSISDFAEQFF
TGTGCCAGTAGTATTTCCGACTTTGCTGAGCAGTTCTTC